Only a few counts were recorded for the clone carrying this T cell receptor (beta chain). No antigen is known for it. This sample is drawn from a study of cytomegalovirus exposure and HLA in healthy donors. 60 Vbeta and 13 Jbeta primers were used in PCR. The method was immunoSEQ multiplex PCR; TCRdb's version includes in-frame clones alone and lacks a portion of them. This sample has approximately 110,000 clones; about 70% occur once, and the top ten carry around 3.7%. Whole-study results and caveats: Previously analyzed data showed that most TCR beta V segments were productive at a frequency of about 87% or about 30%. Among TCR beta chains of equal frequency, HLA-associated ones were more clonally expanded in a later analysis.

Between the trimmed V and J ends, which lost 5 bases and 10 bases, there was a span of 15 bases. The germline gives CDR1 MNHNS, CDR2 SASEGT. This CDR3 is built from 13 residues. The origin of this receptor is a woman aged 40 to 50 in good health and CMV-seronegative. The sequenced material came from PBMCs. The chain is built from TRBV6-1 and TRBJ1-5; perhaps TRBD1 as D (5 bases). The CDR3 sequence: CASSRDWAGPQHF. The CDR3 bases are TGTGCCAGCAGTCGGGACTGGGCAGGCCCCCAGCATTTT.